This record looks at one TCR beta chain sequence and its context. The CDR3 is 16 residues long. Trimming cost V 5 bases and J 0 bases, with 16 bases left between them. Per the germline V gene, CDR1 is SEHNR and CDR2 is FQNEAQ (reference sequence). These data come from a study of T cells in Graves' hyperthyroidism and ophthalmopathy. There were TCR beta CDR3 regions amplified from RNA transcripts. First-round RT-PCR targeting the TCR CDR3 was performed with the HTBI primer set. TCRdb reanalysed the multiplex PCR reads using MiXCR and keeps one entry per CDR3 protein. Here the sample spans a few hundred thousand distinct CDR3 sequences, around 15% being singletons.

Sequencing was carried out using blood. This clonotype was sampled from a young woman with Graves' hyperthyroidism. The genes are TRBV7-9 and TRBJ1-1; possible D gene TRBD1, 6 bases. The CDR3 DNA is TGTGCCAGCAGCCCCCAGACAGGAGGGTTGAACACTGAAGCTTTCTTT. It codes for CASSPQTGGLNTEAFF.